This T cell receptor (beta chain) was sequenced for a study of Tregs in tolerant kidney transplant recipients. Study results and limitations: Biological reproducibility was not directly addressed in this study.

The ends were cut back, 4 bases at V and 10 bases at J, with 14 bases in the middle. The CDR3 contains 14 residues. Unstimulated regulatory T cells (CD4+CD25+CD127-), CD4+CD25- non-regulatory cells, CD4 and CD8 cells were FACS-sorted from thawed PBMCs. A remark on this clone: Its specificity is not known.

TCRdb keeps only in-frame clones here, not all; method: immunoSEQ multiplex PCR. The table shows 110,000 or so clones, with 85% to 95% occurring only once. This clonotype originated in a human donor in good health. The sequencing sample was made of CD4+ T cells from blood. This chain connects TRBV6-7 to TRBJ1-6; D may be TRBD1 (6 bases). TRBV6-7 is designated an ORF whose function remains uncertain. CDR3 DNA: TGTGCCAGCAGTTCGGCGGGGGGCATCTCACCCCTCCACTTT. This translates into CASSSAGGISPLHF.